This T cell receptor (beta chain) was captured by sequencing in a study of blood T cell repertoires in COVID-19. Study-wide background: The analysed material was cDNA or gDNA that came from T cells, B-cell-depleted T cells, or PBMCs.

The germline V gene has CDR1 MDHEN and CDR2 SYDVKM. This CDR3 is 19 amino acids long. V lost 6 bases and J lost 2; bases outside the gene matches: 19. Methods used by the authors: Estimates of nucleated cell counts were drawn from the amplification of reference gene primers. This table comes from immunoSEQ multiplex PCR, and its TCRdb copy is limited to in-frame clones, with some not included. That table gives V, J and clone size, and the DNA gave D and trimming. The sample shows some 170,000 clones, about 85% of them seen only once. This sequence was found in a man between 40 and 49 years old with acute or convalescent COVID-19. V usage is TRBV28 and J usage is TRBJ1-5; 7 bases agree with TRBD1. Material: peripheral blood. DNA for the CDR3: TGTGCCAGCAGCTATTCCCCCGACAGGGATGGTAATGGCAATCAGCCCCAGCATTTT. Encoded protein: CASSYSPDRDGNGNQPQHF. Combining the CDR3 with reference TRBV28 and TRBJ1-5 gives the whole variable domain DVKVTQSSRYLVKRTGEKVFLECVQDMDHENMFWYRQDPGLGLRLIYFSYDVKMKEKGDIPEGYSVSREKKERFSLILESASTNQTSMYLCASSYSPDRDGNGNQPQHFGDGTRLSIL.